The clone carrying this TCR beta chain was counted ten times or more. TRAV- and TRBV-specific primers were used for first-strand cDNA, which covered alpha and beta chains. It was with a constant-region primer and a V-primer adapter that TCRs were amplified over around 19 PCR cycles. Amplification (by in vitro transcription) was performed on isolated mRNA. TCRdb passed the reads through MiXCR, listing each CDR3 protein once. Of 64,000 or so distinct CDR3 sequences listed, 30% to 40% are singletons. The sample comes from a study of low-dose radiotherapy and immunotherapy resistance in tumors. Turning to the study itself: Members of Cohort 1 were treated with 0.5 Gy per fraction every 2 weeks. The prescribed total PTV dose was 6.5 Gy. Intravenous cyclophosphamide at 200 mg/m2 preceded radiation and immunotherapy by one day, every two weeks. A total of 13 Gy over 26 weeks was given to Cohort 2 as 1 Gy per fraction every two weeks.

Stated time point: before trial treatment. The CDR3 is made up of 14 amino acids. Germline lookup yields CDR1 SGHRS and CDR2 YFSETQ. J gave up 3 bases and V 0 bases, and 2 bases lay outside the gene matches. The sample here was PBMCs, taken before treatment. The sequence was collected from a female donor with ovarian cancer. This chain uses TRBV5-1 with TRBJ2-5; 7 nucleotides agree with TRBD1. The CDR3 nucleotides are TGCGCCAGCAGCTTGGTACAGGGGAAAGAGACCCAGTACTTC. As protein: CASSLVQGKETQYF.